This paragraph reports one T cell receptor beta chain. The specificity of this receptor is unknown. Base qualities are missing; no much larger clone stands one base away. Donors were healthy HIV-negative adults with no recently reported acute infections or vaccinations. All donors were Caucasian adults living in Nashville, Tennessee, USA. CD4+ T cells were enriched by magnetic negative selection, after which naive cells were positively selected on CD45RA and the negative fraction was taken as the memory subset. After blood collection by leukapheresis, PBMCs were isolated using Ficoll-Histopaque density gradient centrifugation and then cryopreserved in the vapor phase of liquid nitrogen. Purity and quantity of every magnetically sorted T cell population were checked by analytical flow cytometry. Genomic DNA was isolated from each sorted fraction and quantified by UV absorbance on a Nanodrop 2000c.

The CDR3 runs 17 residues from the cysteine to the phenylalanine. Only the CDR3 part of the read is kept: 51 bases, read in frame from the first base. V is pruned by 3 bases and J by 8 bases, leaving 15 bases of the junction without a gene match. From a lookup of the germline V gene, CDR1 and CDR2 are SGHDT and YYEEEE. The entry originates in a study of shared clonotypes between healthy human individuals (TCRdb year 2020). Notes on the research overall: The cohort comprised two women and a few men aged 18 to 49 years. For each donor, CD4 naive and CD4 memory were each given three plates, CD8 naive was given two plates, and CD8 memory was given one plate. The study deeply sequenced blood TCR repertoires of about 5 healthy adults to estimate repertoire size and the extent of clonotype sharing between individuals. Different laboratories and diverse techniques were used to prepare libraries and sequence TCR repertoires, to increase sequencing depth and limit assay-specific biases. Between about 0.8 and 8.9 billion PBMCs per donor were obtained by leukapheresis. Study-wide conclusions, independent of this receptor: Larger estimated clonotype richness was generally found for naive subsets than for memory subsets. Sampling was restricted to blood, and TCR repertoires in tissues likely differ from the TCR repertoires found in blood. Sharing across a handful of donors was observed for approximately 5% of naive CD4, 3% to 3.5% of naive CD8, 2.3% of memory CD4, and roughly 0.4% of memory CD8 clonotypes. Pairwise subsampling led to the expectation that sequencing depth would affect the degree of clonotype sharing among donors. Higher generation probabilities were observed for clonotypes shared by all four sorted-subset donors than for non-shared clonotypes. Even with the large sequencing depth, rarefaction of the sorted-subset datasets indicated that sequencing was incomplete. Because the study included only a small number of donors, the genetic and exposure-history diversity represented was limited.

Using the deep immunoSEQ assay, multiplex PCR amplified TCR CDR3 regions from genomic DNA. Extracted genomic DNA from each cell subset was spread evenly across all wells of several immunoSEQ 96-well plates, with each plate serving as a replicate. For sorted subsets, approximately 190 ng genomic DNA, equal to tens of thousands of T cell genomes, was loaded into each replicate PCR. The purified libraries were quantified using a Qubit 3.0 fluorometer, sized with a Bioanalyzer 2100, and then quantified again using the KAPA Library Quantification kit. Each immunoSEQ 96-well plate was sequenced on its own single-read 150-cycle Illumina NextSeq 550 flow cell. Processing in the source paper ran as follows. The immunoSEQ output contained only junctional sequences without quality scores, so filtering could not match that applied to full-length reads. Sequences were annotated with PyIR, a Python wrapper for IgBLAST v1.9, using IMGT germline references to assign V/J genes and CDR3. Reads were removed for weak V/J assignments (E-value above 1e-6), missing CDR3, stop codons, out-of-frame junctions, or ambiguous translated residues. A V3J clonotype was defined by an identical inferred V gene, J gene, and CDR3 amino acid sequence. To compute the percentage overlap between repertoires, the number of shared unique clonotypes was divided by the size of the smaller repertoire. Three approaches were used to assess repertoire richness: RTK rarefaction, the Chao1 estimator, and Recon v2.1 estimates of unobserved clonotypes. Generation probabilities were computed with OLGA for all TCRbeta clonotypes obtained by the gDNA method from several donors. TCRdb limited this immuneACCESS table to in-frame rearrangements with V and J called. A share of clones is missing; checked studies link under half to unresolved V genes, and the rest is unexplained. V, J and clone size derive from that table, while D and trimming were established from the DNA sequence. This sample is represented by about 2.3 million clones; 85% to 95% of them were singletons. About 0.39% of the sample comes from the top ten.

Sequences were obtained from naive CD4+ T cells from PBMCs. The label giving this sample's cell subset or site can be read as: CD45RA+ positively selected. This sequence uses TRBV5-6 and TRBJ2-1; TRBD2 lines up with 9 middle nucleotides. This clonotype originated in a man between 18 and 35 years old in good health. Some clones in this sample may be carry-over from other donors' samples. The DNA reads TGTGCCAGCAGCTCGCTACGGCTTAGCGGGAGTTGGGATGAGCAGTTCTTC. It translates as CASSSLRLSGSWDEQFF.